Following are 23 T cell receptor beta chains from one sample sequenced in a study of blood T cell repertoires in COVID-19. Assay: immunoSEQ multiplex PCR; the TCRdb copy retains only in-frame clones and omits some. The data show more than 200,000 clones, 70% to 90% seen once. Sequences were obtained from peripheral blood. These receptors came from a woman in her thirties or forties who had recovered from COVID-19.

The chain uses TRBV27 and TRBJ2-7, with D maybe TRBD2 (5 bases). Trimming removed 5 bases from V and 7 bases from J, with 21 bases in between. CDR1 and CDR2 from the germline V gene are MNHEY and SMNVEV (reference sequence). This CDR3 spans 15 amino acids. The CDR3 spells CASSPGRGVTLEQYF. The CDR3 DNA reads as TGTGCCAGCAGTCCCGGACGGGGTGTGACTTTAGAGCAGTACTTC.

The chain is built from TRBV19 and TRBJ2-5, with 7 positions matching TRBD1. This CDR3 has 17 residues. Germline V gene data show CDR1 as LNHDA and CDR2 as SQIVND (reference sequence). Trimming cost V 4 bases and J 4 bases; bases outside gene matches: 15. CDR3 in DNA: TGTGCCAGTAGTACCATTCGACAGGGCTTGATAGGAGAGACCCAGTACTTC. Its protein product is CASSTIRQGLIGETQYF.

The chain is built from TRBV7-6 and TRBJ1-3, with D perhaps matching TRBD1 (6 bases). Deletions cut 5 bases from V and 2 bases from J, with 13 bases between. Looked up from germline, CDR1 is SGHVS and CDR2 is FNYEAQ. The CDR3 contains 15 residues. This chain's CDR3 is CASSPNSGAGNTIYF. DNA of the CDR3: TGTGCCAGCAGCCCGAACTCAGGGGCTGGAAACACCATATATTTT.

V and J are TRBV19 and TRBJ2-7; 8 nucleotides match TRBD2. J gave up 4 bases and V 6 bases, and 2 bases lay outside the gene matches. CDR1 and CDR2 from the germline V gene are LNHDA and SQIVND (reference sequence). This CDR3 is 12 amino acids long. The DNA for the CDR3 is TGTGCCAGTAGGGGCGGGAGGTACGAGCAGTACTTC. This sequence encodes CASRGGRYEQYF.

The CDR3 sequence: CASSPVTETGSGPRTDTQYF. CDR3 sequence (DNA): TGTGCCAGCAGCCCCGTCACGGAAACCGGGAGCGGGCCGCGCACAGATACGCAGTATTTT. This chain uses TRBV6-6 with TRBJ2-3; a weak D match, TRBD2 (6 bases). Germline loops: CDR1 MNHNY, CDR2 SVGAGI (reference sequence). This CDR3 region has 20 residues. V lost 6 bases to trimming and J lost 1 base, with 29 bases between them.

The gene calls are TRBV4-3 and TRBJ2-2; perhaps TRBD1 as D (5 bases). Deletions cut 0 bases from V and 5 bases from J, with 13 bases between. Germline CDR1 LGHNA, CDR2 YSLEER. This CDR3 has 16 residues. The CDR3 nucleotides are TGCGCCAGCAGCCAAGAGGTCACAGGAGAGACCGGGGAGCTGTTTTTT. This translates into CASSQEVTGETGELFF.

The rearrangement links TRBV2 to TRBJ2-5, with TRBD1 matching 7 bases. Germline values: CDR1 SNHLY, CDR2 FYNNEI. CDR3 size: 15 residues. The V and J ends lost 5 bases and 7 bases, in that order; junction bases with no gene match: 13. CDR3 loop: CASSPRDSLSRTQYF. In DNA, the CDR3 is TGTGCCAGCAGTCCCCGGGACAGCTTATCAAGGACCCAGTACTTC.

This chain uses TRBV14 with TRBJ1-2, with D perhaps TRBD1 (6 bases). V lost 5 bases, J lost 4 bases, and 14 bases lay in between. This CDR3 comprises 14 residues. Germline CDR1 and CDR2: SGHDN and FVKESK. The CDR3 region is CASSYNRESYGYTF. The DNA of the CDR3 is TGTGCCAGCAGCTATAACAGGGAGAGCTATGGCTACACCTTC.

The J gene is TRBJ2-1, the V gene TRBV4-2; 11 bases map to TRBD2. The V and J ends lost 1 base and 4 bases, in that order; junction bases with no gene match: 6. CDR1 is LGHNA and CDR2 is YNFKEQ in the germline V gene. The CDR3 has 17 residues. The CDR3 DNA follows: TGTGCCAGCAGCCAAGCGGCTAGCGGGGGGATATACAATGAGCAGTTCTTC. It encodes CASSQAASGGIYNEQFF.

The chain has TRBV21-1 and TRBJ2-3; the table's D call of TRBD2 was not tested on the DNA. TRBV21-1 is deemed a pseudogene. This CDR3 has 15 residues. The CDR3 sequence is CASTSSGREADTQYF. DNA for the CDR3: TGTGCCAGCACCAGTAGCGGGAGAGAGGCAGATACGCAGTATTTT.

This sequence joins TRBV28 and TRBJ1-1; D gene ambiguous. Germline V gives CDR1 MDHEN, CDR2 SYDVKM. This CDR3 spans 14 amino acids. V was cut by 7 bases and J by 3 bases, with 15 bases left in between. DNA for the CDR3: TGTGCCAGCAATACAGCCATATTAGACACTGAAGCTTTCTTT. Its translation: CASNTAILDTEAFF.

This rearrangement joins TRBV3-1 (or the pseudogene TRBV3-2) to TRBJ2-1; 7 positions agree with TRBD2. Trimming at V came to 4 bases and at J to 4 bases, leaving 10 bases not matched to a gene. The CDR3 consists of 16 residues. Germline V gene lookup returns CDR1 LGHDT and CDR2 YNNKEL (reference sequence). CDR3 in DNA: TGTGCCAGCAGCCCGATCCTGGGCGGGAGTTACAATGAGCAGTTCTTC. Its translation: CASSPILGGSYNEQFF.

The V and J genes are TRBV7-2 and TRBJ2-1; tentative D call: TRBD2 (6 bases). The CDR3 totals 15 residues. V was cut by 5 bases and J by 2 bases, with 13 bases left in between. CDR1 is SGHTA and CDR2 is FQGNSA in the germline V gene. In DNA, the CDR3 is TGTGCCAGCAGCCTAGATAGCGGACCCTACAATGAGCAGTTCTTC. As protein: CASSLDSGPYNEQFF.

The gene calls are TRBV7-9 and TRBJ2-2; 8 nucleotides line up with TRBD1. The CDR3 has 14 residues. Germline V gene data show CDR1 as SEHNR and CDR2 as FQNEAQ (reference sequence). The J segment lost 5 bases and the V segment lost 6 bases, leaving 5 bases of the junction unmatched. This CDR3 is CASRPGQGTGELFF. The CDR3, as DNA: TGTGCCAGCAGGCCCGGACAGGGAACCGGGGAGCTGTTTTTT.

J is TRBJ2-1 and V is TRBV18, with 7 positions matching TRBD1. CDR1 KGHSH and CDR2 LQKENI come from the germline V gene. This CDR3 is built from 16 residues. V gave up 3 bases and J gave up 2 bases; unmatched junction bases: 7. CDR3 in DNA: TGTGCCAGCTCACCTACCAGTACAGGGGCCTACAATGAGCAGTTCTTC. Amino acids: CASSPTSTGAYNEQFF. The full variable domain, its missing parts supplied by reference TRBV18 and TRBJ2-1, is NAGVMQNPRHLVRRRGQEARLRCSPMKGHSHVYWYRQLPEEGLKFMVYLQKENIIDESGMPKERFSAEFPKEGPSILRIQQVVRGDSAAYFCASSPTSTGAYNEQFFGPGTRLTVL.

This chain connects TRBV28 to TRBJ2-4, with D tentatively TRBD1 (6 bases). Germline loops: CDR1 MDHEN, CDR2 SYDVKM. The CDR3 totals 12 residues. V lost 6 bases and J lost 12, with 15 bases in between. As DNA, the CDR3 is TGTGCCAGCAGGGCGTCACAGGGTTCTCAGTACTTC. It encodes CASRASQGSQYF.

The rearrangement uses TRBV11-3 and TRBJ2-3; 11 positions match TRBD2. With 1 base clipped from V and 4 bases from J, the junction kept 4 bases outside the gene matches. The CDR3 contains 16 residues. Germline V lookup: CDR1 SGHNT, CDR2 YENEEA. The CDR3 nucleotides read TGTGCCAGCAGCTTAGGGCGACTAGCGGGATCAGATACGCAGTATTTT. Encoded protein: CASSLGRLAGSDTQYF.

The chain employs TRBV7-8 and TRBJ1-3, with 8 bases fitting TRBD1. Per the germline V gene, CDR1 is SGHVS and CDR2 is FQNEAQ. The CDR3 is 15 amino acids. The ends lost 4 bases at V and 7 bases at J; junction bases unmatched: 9. The CDR3 is CASSYRTGWRNTIYF. CDR3 coding DNA: TGTGCCAGCAGCTATCGGACAGGGTGGAGGAACACCATATATTTT.

A single count supports this clone. The V call is TRBV7-6, the J call TRBJ2-2; TRBD1 might be the D (7 bases). CDR1 and CDR2 from the germline V gene are SGHVS and FNYEAQ. CDR3 length: 17 residues. Trimming pared 3 bases from V and 5 bases from J, leaving 19 bases between. The CDR3 sequence is CASSLDLETGRTGELFF. The CDR3 region has the DNA TGTGCCAGCAGCTTGGACTTAGAGACAGGGAGGACCGGGGAGCTGTTTTTT.

This clone was seen a single time. This chain uses TRBV11-2 with TRBJ2-1; D may be TRBD2 (6 bases). The V gene's germline CDR1 is SGHAT and CDR2 FQNNGV. The CDR3 loop spans 15 amino acids. V lost 4 bases and J lost 0, with 10 bases in between. This CDR3 reads CASSSSGSSYNEQFF. CDR3 DNA sequence: TGTGCCAGCAGCTCTTCCGGGAGCTCCTACAATGAGCAGTTCTTC.

The chain couples TRBV5-1 to TRBJ1-4; no reliable D call. Per the germline V gene, CDR1 is SGHRS and CDR2 is YFSETQ. Trimming took off 3 bases at V and 10 bases at J, with 19 bases between the two ends. This CDR3 region has 15 residues. CDR3 sequence: CASSSYPLGEGKLFF. Written as DNA, the CDR3 is TGCGCCAGCAGCTCTTATCCCCTTGGGGAGGGAAAACTGTTTTTT.

A note on this clone: This sample also contains other DNA sequences that code for the same CDR3. V usage is TRBV14 and J usage is TRBJ2-2; D remains unclear. This CDR3 is built from 14 residues. CDR1 is SGHDN and CDR2 is FVKESK in the germline V gene. V lost 1 base, J lost 1 base, and 4 bases lay in between. This CDR3 is CASSQVRNTGELFF. The CDR3, as DNA: TGTGCCAGCAGCCAAGTCCGGAACACCGGGGAGCTGTTTTTT.

The chain has TRBV27 and TRBJ2-3; 14 bases align to TRBD2. The CDR3 runs to 18 residues. V trimming: 5 bases; J trimming: 2 bases; junction bases outside the gene matches: 9. Germline lookup yields CDR1 MNHEY and CDR2 SMNVEV (reference sequence). DNA of the CDR3: TGTGCCAGCAGTCCCTCCCGACTAGCGGGGGGGCCCACAGATACGCAGTATTTT. Translation: CASSPSRLAGGPTDTQYF.